Listed below are T cell receptor beta chains from one sample, sequenced in a study of metastatic and nonmetastatic thyroid tumors. With MiXCR, TCRdb called clones anew from the PCR reads. The sample lists 6,000 to 8,000 clones, about 30% seen once, with 16% in the top ten. Sequencing was done on a sample of adjacent normal tissue. These TCRs come from a male donor with papillary thyroid cancer or a benign thyroid nodule (not recorded which). Some clones in this sample may be carry-over from other donors' samples. CDR3s include the opening cysteine and the closing phenylalanine or tryptophan. D genes are given only for firm matches. Some rows mark clone size as missing; the rest say once, few, many or name a class of expanded clone.

J | D | V | size | length | CDR3 | DNA
TRBJ1-4 | - | TRBV28 | few | 14 | CASSFRVPNEKLFF | TGTGCCAGCAGTTTCCGGGTCCCTAATGAAAAACTGTTTTTT
TRBJ2-3 | TRBD1 | TRBV24-1 | medium-sized | 14 | CATSDWTGLDTQYF | TGTGCCACCAGTGACTGGACAGGGTTGGATACGCAGTATTTT
TRBJ1-1 | - | TRBV7-9 | few | 12 | CAGPTSWPEAFF | TGTGCCGGACCGACCTCGTGGCCTGAAGCTTTCTTT
TRBJ2-3 | - | TRBV28 | medium-sized | 14 | CASSLSSPVDTQYF | TGTGCCAGCAGTTTATCGTCTCCCGTAGATACGCAGTATTTT
TRBJ2-7 | - | TRBV19 | few | 12 | CASKMRAHEQYF | TGTGCCAGTAAAATGAGGGCCCACGAGCAGTACTTC
TRBJ1-5 | - | TRBV7-2 | - | 13 | CASSLGINQPQHF | TGTGCCAGCAGCTTAGGGATTAATCAGCCCCAGCATTTT
TRBJ2-3 | - | TRBV15 | - | 13 | CATRHRSTDTQYF | TGTGCCACCAGACACCGAAGCACAGATACGCAGTATTTT
TRBJ2-6 | - | TRBV12-3/TRBV12-4 | - | 17 | CASSRQWSSPGSNVLTF | TGTGCCAGCAGCCGACAGTGGTCGAGCCCTGGGTCCAACGTCCTGACTTTC
TRBJ2-1 | - | TRBV11-2 | medium-sized | 13 | CASSLPGYNEQFF | TGTGCCAGCAGCTTACCCGGGTACAATGAGCAGTTCTTC
TRBJ2-3 | TRBD2 | TRBV10-2 | medium-sized | 15 | CASSESVAGADTQYF | TGCGCCAGCAGTGAGTCGGTAGCGGGGGCAGATACGCAGTATTTT
TRBJ2-5 | - | TRBV28 | few | 18 | CASTYLYGRDRSGETQYF | TGTGCCAGCACCTACTTGTACGGGCGGGACCGAAGTGGAGAGACCCAGTACTTC
TRBJ2-1 | TRBD2 | TRBV9 | - | 16 | CASSGGPGLVLHEQFF | TGTGCCAGCAGCGGGGGGCCGGGACTAGTATTGCATGAGCAGTTCTTC
TRBJ1-5 | - | TRBV11-2 | - | 17 | CASGLVDGRGGVKTQHF | TGTGCCAGCGGCTTAGTGGACGGTCGGGGGGGTGTAAAGACCCAGCATTTT
TRBJ1-2 | - | TRBV7-9 | medium-sized | 13 | CASSLGLNYGYTF | TGTGCCAGCAGCTTAGGCTTAAACTATGGCTACACCTTC
TRBJ2-3 | TRBD2 | TRBV12-3/TRBV12-4 | medium-sized | 14 | CASTRAGGTDTQYF | TGTGCCAGCACCCGAGCGGGAGGCACAGATACGCAGTATTTT
TRBJ1-5 | - | TRBV11-2 | few | 18 | CASSLSPPPAGWNQPQHF | TGTGCCAGCAGCTTATCCCCCCCTCCCGCAGGGTGGAATCAGCCCCAGCATTTT
TRBJ1-6 | - | TRBV27 | few | 15 | CASSLIGGGDSPLHF | TGTGCCAGCAGTTTAATTGGGGGTGGCGATTCACCCCTCCACTTT
TRBJ1-6 | - | TRBV6-2/TRBV6-3 | many | 16 | CASSYRQFQGVSPLHF | TGTGCCAGCAGTTATCGCCAATTCCAGGGCGTCTCACCCCTCCACTTT
TRBJ2-7 | TRBD2 | TRBV4-3 | many | 15 | CASSPGLAGSYEQYF | TGCGCCAGCAGCCCTGGACTAGCGGGGTCCTACGAGCAGTACTTC
TRBJ2-7 | TRBD2 | TRBV11-2 | - | 18 | CASSLVGLAGGSAYEQYF | TGTGCCAGCAGCTTAGTAGGGCTAGCGGGAGGATCCGCGTACGAGCAGTACTTC
TRBJ2-7 | - | TRBV7-2 | few | 15 | CASSLGVRAGYEQYF | TGTGCCAGCAGCTTAGGGGTTAGGGCTGGCTACGAGCAGTACTTC
TRBJ1-1 | - | TRBV6-1 | few | 11 | CASTLQTEAFF | TGTGCCAGCACCCTTCAGACTGAAGCTTTCTTT
TRBJ1-5 | TRBD1 | TRBV9 | - | 15 | CASSATTGWNQPQHF | TGTGCCAGCAGCGCAACGACAGGGTGGAATCAGCCCCAGCATTTT
TRBJ2-7 | - | TRBV5-4 | - | 13 | CASILKGYNEQYF | TGTGCCAGCATCTTGAAGGGGTACAACGAGCAGTACTTC
TRBJ1-3 | - | TRBV9 | - | 16 | CASSVLDGSSGNTIYF | TGTGCCAGCAGCGTATTGGACGGGAGCTCTGGAAACACCATATATTTT
TRBJ2-1 | - | TRBV19 | - | 14 | CASSILVTGGEQFF | TGTGCCAGTAGTATACTCGTGACTGGCGGAGAGCAGTTCTTC
TRBJ2-7 | TRBD1 | TRBV30 | - | 13 | CAYPTGVIGEQYF | TGTGCCTACCCGACAGGGGTGATTGGCGAGCAGTACTTC
TRBJ2-7 | - | TRBV5-1 | once | 13 | CASSFADLNEQYF | TGCGCCAGCAGCTTCGCTGACCTCAACGAGCAGTACTTC
TRBJ2-1 | - | TRBV19 | few | 14 | CASSSGGENNEQFF | TGTGCCAGTAGTAGTGGCGGGGAAAACAATGAGCAGTTCTTC
TRBJ2-7 | - | TRBV30 | - | 13 | CAWSIQGPYEQYF | TGTGCCTGGAGTATCCAGGGCCCCTACGAGCAGTACTTC
TRBJ1-2 | TRBD1 | TRBV18 | many | 11 | CASSPGTGASF | TGTGCCAGCTCCCCAGGGACAGGGGCCTCCTTC
TRBJ2-4 | - | TRBV2 | - | 15 | CASSGDGYAKNIQYF | TGTGCCAGCAGTGGAGACGGGTACGCCAAAAACATTCAGTACTTC
TRBJ2-3 | TRBD1 | TRBV6-2/TRBV6-3 | medium-sized | 16 | CASRVELGQSTDTQYF | TGTGCCAGCAGGGTGGAATTGGGACAGAGCACAGATACGCAGTATTTT
TRBJ1-1 | - | TRBV19 | many | 13 | CASRRPLGTEAFF | TGTGCCAGTAGAAGGCCCCTGGGCACTGAAGCTTTCTTT
TRBJ2-5 | - | TRBV6-1 | - | 14 | CASTLDPEGETQYF | TGTGCCAGCACTTTGGACCCCGAAGGAGAGACCCAGTACTTC
TRBJ2-7 | - | TRBV18 | - | 13 | CASSPPNSYEQYF | TGTGCCAGCTCACCACCGAACAGCTACGAGCAGTACTTC
TRBJ2-7 | TRBD2 | TRBV7-2 | - | 14 | CASSSTGTSNEQYF | TGTGCCAGCAGCTCCACCGGGACTAGTAATGAGCAGTACTTC
TRBJ1-5 | - | TRBV30 | - | 13 | CAWSVMADQPQHF | TGTGCCTGGAGTGTAATGGCCGATCAGCCCCAGCATTTT
TRBJ2-5 | - | TRBV7-9 | once | 13 | CASRLATVETKYF | TGTGCCAGCAGATTAGCCACGGTGGAGACCAAGTACTTC
TRBJ2-1 | TRBD2 | TRBV6-4 | - | 15 | CASRDSTSGMNVQFF | TGTGCCAGCAGGGACTCGACTAGCGGGATGAATGTGCAGTTCTTC
TRBJ2-2 | TRBD2 | TRBV20-1 | - | 15 | CSARDGGGPAGELFF | TGCAGTGCTAGAGATGGGGGAGGGCCAGCCGGGGAGCTGTTTTTT
TRBJ2-7 | - | TRBV20-1 | medium-sized | 13 | CSARVQGTYEQYF | TGCAGTGCTAGAGTACAGGGAACCTACGAGCAGTACTTC
TRBJ1-1 | - | TRBV6-2/TRBV6-3 | large | 12 | CASRIGRAEAFF | TGTGCCAGCAGGATCGGACGGGCTGAAGCTTTCTTT
TRBJ2-1 | TRBD2 | TRBV11-1 | - | 15 | CASSRTSASYNEQFF | TGTGCCAGCAGTCGGACTAGCGCCTCCTACAATGAGCAGTTCTTC
TRBJ2-1 | - | TRBV19 | medium-sized | 12 | CASRASLNEQFF | TGTGCCAGTAGAGCGTCTCTCAATGAGCAGTTCTTC
TRBJ2-2 | - | TRBV20-1 | medium-sized | 16 | CSARGRGQRDTGELFF | TGCAGTGCTAGAGGTAGAGGACAGAGGGACACCGGGGAGCTGTTTTTT
TRBJ2-3 | TRBD2 | TRBV2 | many | 14 | CASIPGTSGDTQYF | TGTGCCAGCATCCCTGGGACTAGCGGCGATACACAGTATTTT
TRBJ2-5 | TRBD2 | TRBV12-3/TRBV12-4 | - | 17 | CASSLVPSSGGQETQYF | TGTGCCAGCAGTTTAGTTCCTTCGAGCGGGGGGCAAGAGACCCAGTACTTC
TRBJ1-2 | - | TRBV10-1 | few | 13 | CASSEDSNYGYTF | TGCGCCAGCAGTGAGGACAGCAACTATGGCTACACCTTC